The 6 T cell receptor beta chains below come from one sample, sequenced in a study of blood T cell repertoires in COVID-19. TCRdb keeps only in-frame clones here, not all; method: immunoSEQ multiplex PCR. The table has more than 85,000 clones, roughly 84% seen once; the top ten hold just under 3%. The sample was peripheral blood. The receptors were gathered from an elderly woman with acute or convalescent COVID-19.

V usage is TRBV5-1 and J usage is TRBJ1-2; no clear D gene. The CDR3 length is 13 residues. CDR1 and CDR2 (germline): SGHRS, YFSETQ. Trimming cost V 2 bases and J 6 bases, with 11 bases left between them. In nucleotides, the CDR3 is TGCGCCAGCAGCTTCGCAGGCTGGGATGGCTACACCTTC. Its protein is CASSFAGWDGYTF.

V gene TRBV18 combines with J gene TRBJ2-1; 9 bases are a match to TRBD1. Trimming cost V 7 bases and J 7 bases; bases outside gene matches: 8. The CDR3 is 14 amino acids. From germline, CDR1 is KGHSH and CDR2 LQKENI. CDR3 nucleotides: TGTGCCAGCTACACAGGGGGCGCGGGGAATGAGCAGTTCTTC. Residues: CASYTGGAGNEQFF. Using reference TRBV18 and TRBJ2-1 for the parts outside the CDR3, the full variable domain is NAGVMQNPRHLVRRRGQEARLRCSPMKGHSHVYWYRQLPEEGLKFMVYLQKENIIDESGMPKERFSAEFPKEGPSILRIQQVVRGDSAAYFCASYTGGAGNEQFFGPGTRLTVL.

This clone was observed a handful of times. The CDR3 coding sequence is TGTGCCAGCAGTGAGGGAGTTAGAGCTTTCTTT. Amino acids: CASSEGVRAFF. The rearrangement joins TRBV2 to TRBJ1-1; D not certain. Trimming removed 3 bases at V and 10 bases at J, with 9 bases between. This CDR3 has 11 residues. Per the germline V gene, CDR1 is SNHLY and CDR2 is FYNNEI.

This clone has just a few counts. The V gene is TRBV2, the J gene TRBJ1-5; TRBD1 aligns across 7 bases. The CDR3 spans 14 residues. Losses at the gene ends were 3 bases for V and 9 bases for J; bases not matched to a gene: 8. The germline CDR1 and CDR2 sequences are SNHLY and FYNNEI. CDR3: CASSDRTGGMPQHF. The DNA for the CDR3 is TGTGCCAGCAGTGACCGGACAGGTGGCATGCCCCAGCATTTT.

J is TRBJ1-3 and V is TRBV19; D ambiguous. The V and J ends lost 3 bases and 0 bases respectively, with 12 bases between them. The germline CDR1 and CDR2 sequences are LNHDA and SQIVND (reference sequence). The CDR3 is 16 amino acids. CDR3 sequence: CASSIGHSFSGNTIYF. The CDR3 region has the DNA TGTGCCAGTAGTATTGGGCATTCATTCTCTGGAAACACCATATATTTT. The whole variable domain, filled in from reference TRBV19 and TRBJ1-3, reads DGGITQSPKYLFRKEGQNVTLSCEQNLNHDAMYWYRQDPGQGLRLIYYSQIVNDFQKGDIAEGYSVSREKKESFPLTVTSAQKNPTAFYLCASSIGHSFSGNTIYFGEGSWLTVV.

V usage is TRBV20-1 and J usage is TRBJ2-3; a possible D gene is TRBD2 (6 bases). Trimming shortened V by 3 bases and J by 1 base, and 8 bases separated the two germline ends. This CDR3 comprises 13 residues. Germline V gene sequence: CDR1 DFQATT, CDR2 SNEGSKA (reference sequence). CDR3 region: CSASGGGTDTQYF. For the CDR3, the DNA is TGCAGTGCTAGTGGCGGGGGCACAGATACGCAGTATTTT.